This T cell receptor beta chain was identified during a study of blood T cell repertoires in COVID-19. The wider study: The samples span acute and convalescent COVID-19 from the United States, Italy and Spain.

Details on this clone: Within the sample, other DNA sequences also encode this same CDR3.

Generated by immunoSEQ multiplex PCR, the TCRdb table keeps only in-frame clones and is missing some. This repertoire shows some 340,000 clones, roughly 90% found once; its top ten account for less than 4%. J gave up 5 bases and V 1 base, and 1 base lay outside the gene matches. CDR1 is SGHTA, CDR2 FQGNSA, per germline. This CDR3 comprises 14 residues. This TCR derives from a woman aged 25 to 39 who had been exposed to COVID-19. The chain recombines TRBV7-2 with TRBJ1-2, with 10 nucleotides matching TRBD1. Sample: PBMCs or T cells enriched from blood (not recorded which). Here the CDR3 reads CASSLGQGAYGYTF. The DNA of the CDR3 is TGTGCCAGCAGCTTAGGACAGGGGGCATATGGCTACACCTTC. Full variable domain (missing parts from reference TRBV7-2 and TRBJ1-2): GAGVSQSPSNKVTEKGKDVELRCDPISGHTALYWYRQSLGQGLEFLIYFQGNSAPDKSGLPSDRFSAERTGGSVSTLTIQRTQQEDSAVYLCASSLGQGAYGYTFGSGTRLTVV.